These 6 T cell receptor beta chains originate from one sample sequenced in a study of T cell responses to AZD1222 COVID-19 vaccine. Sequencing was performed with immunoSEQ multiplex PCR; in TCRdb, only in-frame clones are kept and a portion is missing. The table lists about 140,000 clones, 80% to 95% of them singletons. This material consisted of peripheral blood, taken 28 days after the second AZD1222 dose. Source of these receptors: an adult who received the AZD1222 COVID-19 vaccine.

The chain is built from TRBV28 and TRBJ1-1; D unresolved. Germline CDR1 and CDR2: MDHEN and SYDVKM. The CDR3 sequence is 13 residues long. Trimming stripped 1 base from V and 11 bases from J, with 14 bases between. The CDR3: CASSLSARPRAFF. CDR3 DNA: TGTGCCAGCAGTTTATCGGCCCGACCCCGGGCTTTCTTT.

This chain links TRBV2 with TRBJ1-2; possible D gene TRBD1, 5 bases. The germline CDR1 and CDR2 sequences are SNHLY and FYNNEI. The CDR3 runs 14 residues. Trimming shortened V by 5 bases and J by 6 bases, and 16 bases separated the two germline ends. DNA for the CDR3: TGTGCCAGCAGTCGGACATTTAGGCCCGATGGCTACACCTTC. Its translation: CASSRTFRPDGYTF.

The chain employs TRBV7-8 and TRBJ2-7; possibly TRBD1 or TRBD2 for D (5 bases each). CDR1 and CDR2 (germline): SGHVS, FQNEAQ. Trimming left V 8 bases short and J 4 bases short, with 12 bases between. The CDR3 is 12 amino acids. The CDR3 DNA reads TGTGCCAGCCCCCGGGACGGATACGAGCAGTACTTC. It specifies CASPRDGYEQYF.

The CDR3 bases are TGTGCCAGCAGTGGAGAAAGCGGCGATGAGCAGTTCTTC. Translated: CASSGESGDEQFF. The rearrangement links TRBV12-3 or TRBV12-4 to TRBJ2-1, with TRBD2 as a possible D gene (5 bases). V gave up 5 bases and J gave up 8 bases, with 13 bases separating them. The CDR3 is made up of 13 amino acids.

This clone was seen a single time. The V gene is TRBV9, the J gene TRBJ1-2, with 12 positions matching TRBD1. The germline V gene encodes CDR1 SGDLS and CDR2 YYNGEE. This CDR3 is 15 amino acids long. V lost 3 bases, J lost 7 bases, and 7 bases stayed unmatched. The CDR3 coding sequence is TGTGCCAGCAGCGCCCGGGACAGGGGGCTTGGTGGCTACACCTTC. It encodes CASSARDRGLGGYTF.

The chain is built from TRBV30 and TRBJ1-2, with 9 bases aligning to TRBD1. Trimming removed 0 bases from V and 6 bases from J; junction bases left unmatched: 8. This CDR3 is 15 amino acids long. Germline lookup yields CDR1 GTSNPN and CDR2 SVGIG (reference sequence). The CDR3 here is CAWSVEDRGGHGYTF. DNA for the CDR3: TGTGCCTGGAGTGTGGAGGACAGGGGTGGGCATGGCTACACCTTC.